The 20 T cell receptor beta chains in this list originate from one sample, sequenced in a study of T cells in Graves' hyperthyroidism and ophthalmopathy. RNA transcripts yielded amplified TCR beta CDR3 regions. The TCR CDR3 was amplified in a first-round RT-PCR using the HTBI primer set. Using its own MiXCR run on the multiplex PCR reads, TCRdb lists one record per CDR3 protein. Among about 560,000 distinct CDR3 sequences listed, over 15% were seen once. The sequencing input was blood. The receptors were sampled from a young woman with Graves' hyperthyroidism.

This clonotype was seen ten or more times. V gene TRBV27 combines with J gene TRBJ2-7, with D perhaps assigned TRBD1 or TRBD2 (6 bases each). This CDR3 has 15 residues. V lost 0 bases and J 5 bases, leaving 14 bases between the germline ends. CDR1 and CDR2 (germline): MNHEY, SMNVEV (reference sequence). Written as DNA, the CDR3 is TGTGCCAGCAGTTTATCGGGGGGCGAGGGGGACGAGCAGTACTTC. It yields the protein CASSLSGGEGDEQYF.

Points on this clonotype: This sequence may be a read error, since a much larger clone differs from it by one base. The V gene is TRBV3-1, the J gene TRBJ2-1, with D perhaps assigned TRBD1 or TRBD2 (5 bases each). V was pared by 4 bases and J by 6 bases, with 19 bases between. The CDR3 is 16 amino acids. From germline, CDR1 is LGHDT and CDR2 YNNKEL (reference sequence). CDR3 loop: CASSRSPGPGSNEQFF. CDR3 coding DNA: TGTGCCAGCAGCCGATCCCCGGGACCGGGGAGCAATGAGCAGTTCTTC.

This sequence joins TRBV11-2 and TRBJ2-3; TRBD1 matches at 7 bases. V shed 4 bases and J 9 bases; nucleotides not matched to a gene: 13. Germline V gene sequence: CDR1 SGHAT, CDR2 FQNNGV. The CDR3 contains 15 residues. The CDR3 sequence: CASSSTGIGVGTQYF. CDR3 nucleotides: TGTGCCAGCAGCTCGACAGGGATTGGGGTGGGGACGCAGTATTTT. The whole variable domain, filled in from reference TRBV11-2 and TRBJ2-3, reads EAGVAQSPRYKIIEKRQSVAFWCNPISGHATLYWYQQILGQGPKLLIQFQNNGVVDDSQLPKDRFSAERLKGVDSTLKIQPAKLEDSAVYLCASSSTGIGVGTQYFGPGTRLTVL.

This clonotype was found many times. The chain links TRBV12-3 or TRBV12-4 to TRBJ2-7; D is perhaps TRBD2 (5 bases). V was trimmed by 4 bases and J by 3 bases, leaving 13 bases between them. The CDR3 has 14 residues. The CDR3 nucleotides read TGTGCCAGCAGTTCGGACGGACTCTTCTACGAGCAGTACTTC. This translates into CASSSDGLFYEQYF.

This clonotype occurred many times. This CDR3 reads CASSPAGQGHEQYF. CDR3 sequence (DNA): TGCGCCAGCAGCCCTGCGGGGCAGGGCCACGAGCAGTACTTC. This chain connects TRBV5-1 to TRBJ2-7; tentatively, D is TRBD2 (6 bases). The V gene lost 4 bases and the J gene lost 5 bases, with 16 bases spanning the gap. Per germline, CDR1 SGHRS and CDR2 YFSETQ. The CDR3 has 14 residues.

The genes are TRBV12-3 or TRBV12-4 and TRBJ1-2, with TRBD1 matching over 10 bases. V was clipped by 5 bases and J by 4 bases; unmatched bases: 7. CDR3 size: 15 residues. The CDR3 bases are TGTGCCAGCAGTGCCCGGACAGGGGGACGCTATGGCTACACCTTC. This codes for CASSARTGGRYGYTF.

This clonotype was recorded many times. V gene TRBV6-5 combines with J gene TRBJ2-7; possibly TRBD1 for D (5 bases). This CDR3 region has 16 residues. V lost 0 bases, J lost 0 bases, and 12 bases lay in between. The germline V gene has CDR1 MNHEY and CDR2 SVGAGI. The chain's CDR3 is CASSYSSTGTSYEQYF. As DNA, the CDR3 is TGTGCCAGCAGTTACTCGAGCACAGGCACCTCCTACGAGCAGTACTTC.

V is TRBV9 and J is TRBJ2-5, with D possibly matching TRBD2 (7 bases). The V gene's germline CDR1 is SGDLS and CDR2 YYNGEE. Trimming shortened V by 0 bases and J by 5 bases, and 14 bases separated the two germline ends. The CDR3 totals 15 residues. The chain's CDR3 is CASSVEGGGRETQYF. The CDR3 nucleotides are TGTGCCAGCAGCGTAGAGGGGGGGGGCCGGGAGACCCAGTACTTC. The whole variable domain, filled in from reference TRBV9 and TRBJ2-5, reads DSGVTQTPKHLITATGQRVTLRCSPRSGDLSVYWYQQSLDQGLQFLIQYYNGEERAKGNILERFSAQQFPDLHSELNLSSLELGDSALYFCASSVEGGGRETQYFGPGTRLLVL.

The chain employs TRBV6-1 and TRBJ2-5; no clear D. The V gene's germline CDR1 is MNHNS and CDR2 SASEGT. V lost 2 bases and J lost 12, with 16 bases in between. The CDR3 sequence is 13 residues long. CDR3 loop: CASSELVSASEYF. CDR3 bases: TGTGCCAGCAGTGAATTAGTCTCGGCCTCCGAGTACTTC.

This clonotype turned up a few times. The chain uses TRBV28 and TRBJ2-5; 8 positions match TRBD1. V lost 3 bases and J lost 0; bases outside the gene matches: 18. Germline lookup yields CDR1 MDHEN and CDR2 SYDVKM. This CDR3 has 20 residues. CDR3 sequence (DNA): TGTGCCAGCAGTTTTAATGTTCCGGACAGGGACCTCTTGTACCAAGAGACCCAGTACTTC. Translating gives CASSFNVPDRDLLYQETQYF. Full variable domain (missing parts from reference TRBV28 and TRBJ2-5): DVKVTQSSRYLVKRTGEKVFLECVQDMDHENMFWYRQDPGLGLRLIYFSYDVKMKEKGDIPEGYSVSREKKERFSLILESASTNQTSMYLCASSFNVPDRDLLYQETQYFGPGTRLLVL.

This clonotype was observed at least ten times. The gene calls are TRBV2 and TRBJ1-6, with 8 bases fitting TRBD1. V shed 7 bases, J shed 1 base, and the junction held 6 bases outside the gene matches. This CDR3 is built from 16 residues. Per the germline V gene, CDR1 is SNHLY and CDR2 is FYNNEI. The CDR3 loop is CASISRQGSYNSPLHF. CDR3 sequence (DNA): TGTGCCAGCATCAGTAGACAGGGGTCCTATAATTCACCCCTCCACTTT.

This chain uses TRBV3-1 with TRBJ2-5; 10 bases fit TRBD2. The CDR3 contains 18 residues. From germline, CDR1 is LGHDT and CDR2 YNNKEL (reference sequence). The J segment lost 1 base and the V segment lost 2 bases, leaving 10 bases of the junction unmatched. CDR3: CASSQNTGLAEFQETQYF. CDR3 in DNA: TGTGCCAGCAGCCAAAATACCGGACTAGCGGAGTTCCAAGAGACCCAGTACTTC.

In this sample, this clonotype turned up a few times. The genes are TRBV28 and TRBJ2-7, with 8 bases fitting TRBD2. The CDR3 is 16 amino acids. Germline loops: CDR1 MDHEN, CDR2 SYDVKM. J was trimmed by 4 bases and V by 5 bases; bases with no gene match: 13. The CDR3 coding sequence is TGTGCCAGCAGTCCTCCCGGTGTAGCGGGATCTTACGAGCAGTACTTC. This codes for CASSPPGVAGSYEQYF.

This clonotype was counted at least ten times. The rearrangement links TRBV6-1 to TRBJ2-1; D is perhaps TRBD1 or TRBD2 (5 bases each). In germline, CDR1 is MNHNS, CDR2 SASEGT. V lost 7 bases, J lost 1 base, and 14 bases lay in between. This CDR3 contains 15 residues. The CDR3 DNA follows: TGTGCCAGCAATTGGGACGGCCCTTCCTACAATGAGCAGTTCTTC. Its protein is CASNWDGPSYNEQFF.

This clonotype was counted at least ten times. The chain employs TRBV2 and TRBJ2-7; TRBD2 aligns across 8 bases. The J segment lost 4 bases and the V segment lost 4 bases, leaving 3 bases of the junction unmatched. This CDR3 is 13 amino acids long. Germline-derived CDR1 and CDR2 are SNHLY and FYNNEI. The CDR3 DNA reads TGTGCCAGCAGTGCGGGACTAGAATACGAGCAGTACTTC. As protein: CASSAGLEYEQYF.

This clonotype appeared many times. The V call is TRBV7-9, the J call TRBJ1-5; tentative D call: TRBD1 (6 bases). V gave up 5 bases and J gave up 4 bases, with 18 bases separating them. This CDR3 is 16 amino acids long. In germline, CDR1 is SEHNR, CDR2 FQNEAQ (reference sequence). CDR3 DNA: TGTGCCAGCAGCGCGAACTCTGACAGGCCAAATCAGCCCCAGCATTTT. It encodes CASSANSDRPNQPQHF.

This clonotype appeared many times. The V and J genes are TRBV7-2 and TRBJ2-5; perhaps TRBD2 as D (6 bases). CDR3 length equals 15 residues. V lost 1 base and J lost 5, with 14 bases in between. Per germline, CDR1 SGHTA and CDR2 FQGNSA. CDR3 nucleotide sequence: TGTGCCAGCAGCTTAGGGGACTCCAGTGGTGAGACCCAGTACTTC. This gives the protein CASSLGDSSGETQYF.

The V gene is TRBV6-1, the J gene TRBJ2-2; TRBD2 agrees at 11 bases. V was clipped by 8 bases and J by 7 bases; unmatched bases: 6. The CDR3 has 14 residues. CDR1 and CDR2 from the germline V gene are MNHNS and SASEGT. CDR3 residues: CASCLTSGNGELFF. The CDR3 nucleotides read TGTGCCAGCTGTTTGACTAGCGGGAACGGGGAGCTGTTTTTT.

This chain joins TRBV7-2 and TRBJ1-1; 7 nucleotides agree with TRBD1. Per germline, CDR1 SGHTA and CDR2 FQGNSA. V gave up 6 bases and J gave up 4 bases; unmatched junction bases: 8. This CDR3 spans 14 amino acids. Written as DNA, the CDR3 is TGTGCCAGCAGTTACTCAGGGGGGCCCACTGAAGCTTTCTTT. This codes for CASSYSGGPTEAFF. The complete variable domain, with remaining parts taken from reference TRBV7-2 and TRBJ1-1, reads GAGVSQSPSNKVTEKGKDVELRCDPISGHTALYWYRQSLGQGLEFLIYFQGNSAPDKSGLPSDRFSAERTGGSVSTLTIQRTQQEDSAVYLCASSYSGGPTEAFFGQGTRLTVV.

V gene TRBV11-2 combines with J gene TRBJ2-1; maybe TRBD1 (6 bases). Trimming stripped 6 bases from V and 2 bases from J, with 14 bases between. The CDR3 consists of 15 residues. The germline V gene encodes CDR1 SGHAT and CDR2 FQNNGV. CDR3 protein: CASSRTGFPYNEQFF. In DNA form, the CDR3 reads TGTGCCAGCAGTCGTACAGGGTTCCCCTACAATGAGCAGTTCTTC.